The sequence of this TCR beta chain was determined in a study of shared clonotypes between healthy human individuals. As regards this clone: Its target is unknown. The same CDR3 is also encoded by other DNA sequences in this sample.

Clones were sequenced by immunoSEQ multiplex PCR, and TCRdb holds only the in-frame ones, with some missing. The sample consists of 950,000 to 1,300,000 clones, roughly 80% of them appearing once. Points from the study as a whole: Naive CD4 clonotypes were shared across several donors at roughly 5.3%. What naive subsets generally showed was a larger estimated richness than memory subsets showed.

Splitting of CD4+ cells produced CD45RA+ naive and CD45RA-negative memory subsets. This CDR3 has 13 amino acids. V was pared by 0 bases and J by 4 bases, with 6 bases between. Looked up from germline, CDR1 is WNHNN and CDR2 is SYGVQD (reference sequence). This chain connects TRBV10-1 to TRBJ1-2, with no clear D. This TCR was sampled from a man aged 18 to 29 in good health. The sample comprised memory CD4+ T cells sorted from blood. Subset indicated: CD45RA-negative fraction. This CDR3 reads CASSESGSYGYTF. CDR3 bases: TGCGCCAGCAGTGAGTCTGGCAGCTATGGCTACACCTTC.